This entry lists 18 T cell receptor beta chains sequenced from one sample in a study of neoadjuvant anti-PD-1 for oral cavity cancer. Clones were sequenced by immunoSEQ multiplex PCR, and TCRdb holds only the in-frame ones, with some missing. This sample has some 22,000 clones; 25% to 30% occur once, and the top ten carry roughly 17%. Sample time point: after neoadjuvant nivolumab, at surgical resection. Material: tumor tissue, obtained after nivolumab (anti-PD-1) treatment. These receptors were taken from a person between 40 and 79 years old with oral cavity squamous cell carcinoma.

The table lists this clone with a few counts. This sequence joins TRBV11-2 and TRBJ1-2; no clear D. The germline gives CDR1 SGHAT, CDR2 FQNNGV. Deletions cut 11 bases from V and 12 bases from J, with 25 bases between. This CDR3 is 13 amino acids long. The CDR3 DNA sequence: TGTGCCTCAAGCACCCAACCGGATTCCTTGGACACCTTC. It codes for CASSTQPDSLDTF.

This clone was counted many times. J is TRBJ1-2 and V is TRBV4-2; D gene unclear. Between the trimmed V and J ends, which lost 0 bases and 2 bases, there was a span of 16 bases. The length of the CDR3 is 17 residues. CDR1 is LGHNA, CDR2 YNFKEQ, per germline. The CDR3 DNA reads TGTGCCAGCAGCCAAGATCAGGCCGGCGCATCCAACTATGGCTACACCTTC. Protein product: CASSQDQAGASNYGYTF.

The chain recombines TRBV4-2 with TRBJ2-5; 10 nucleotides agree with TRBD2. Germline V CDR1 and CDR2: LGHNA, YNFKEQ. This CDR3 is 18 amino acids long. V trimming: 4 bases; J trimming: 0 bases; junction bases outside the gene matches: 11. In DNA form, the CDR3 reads TGTGCCAGCAGCCGCAGGGGTGGTAGCGGGGGGAACCAAGAGACCCAGTACTTC. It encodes CASSRRGGSGGNQETQYF.

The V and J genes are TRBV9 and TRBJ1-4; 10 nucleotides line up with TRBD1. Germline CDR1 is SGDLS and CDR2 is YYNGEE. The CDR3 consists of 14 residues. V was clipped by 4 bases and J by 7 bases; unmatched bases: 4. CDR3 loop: CASSPGTGVEKLFF. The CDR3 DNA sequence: TGTGCCAGCAGCCCGGGGACAGGGGTTGAAAAACTGTTTTTT.

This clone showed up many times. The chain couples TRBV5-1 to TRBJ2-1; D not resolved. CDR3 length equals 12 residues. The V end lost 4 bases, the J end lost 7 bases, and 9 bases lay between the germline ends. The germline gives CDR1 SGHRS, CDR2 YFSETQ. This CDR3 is CASSVQWNEQFF. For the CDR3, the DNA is TGCGCCAGCAGCGTGCAGTGGAATGAGCAGTTCTTC.

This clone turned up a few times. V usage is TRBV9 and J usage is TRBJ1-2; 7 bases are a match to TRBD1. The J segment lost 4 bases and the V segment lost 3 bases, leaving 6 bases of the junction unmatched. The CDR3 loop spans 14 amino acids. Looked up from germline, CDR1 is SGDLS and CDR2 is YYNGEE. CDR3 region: CASSAATGTYGYTF. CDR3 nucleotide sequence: TGTGCCAGCAGCGCGGCGACAGGGACCTATGGCTACACCTTC.

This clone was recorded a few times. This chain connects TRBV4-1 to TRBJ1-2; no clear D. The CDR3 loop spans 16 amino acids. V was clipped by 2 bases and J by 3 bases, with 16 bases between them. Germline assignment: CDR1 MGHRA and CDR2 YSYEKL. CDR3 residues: CASSQSRAVYDYGYTF. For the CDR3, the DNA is TGCGCCAGCAGCCAATCTCGCGCGGTTTACGACTATGGCTACACCTTC.

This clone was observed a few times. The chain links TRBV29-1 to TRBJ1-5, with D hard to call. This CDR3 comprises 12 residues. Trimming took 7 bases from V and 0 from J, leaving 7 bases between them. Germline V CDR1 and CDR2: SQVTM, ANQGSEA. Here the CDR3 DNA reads TGCAGCGCGGCGAATAGCAATCAGCCCCAGCATTTT. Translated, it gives CSAANSNQPQHF.

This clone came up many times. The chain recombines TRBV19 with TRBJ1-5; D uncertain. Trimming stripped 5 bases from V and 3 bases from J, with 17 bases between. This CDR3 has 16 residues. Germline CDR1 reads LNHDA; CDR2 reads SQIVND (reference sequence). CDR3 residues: CASSQGLAYNNQPQHF. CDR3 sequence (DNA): TGTGCCAGTAGTCAAGGACTTGCCTATAACAATCAGCCCCAGCATTTT.

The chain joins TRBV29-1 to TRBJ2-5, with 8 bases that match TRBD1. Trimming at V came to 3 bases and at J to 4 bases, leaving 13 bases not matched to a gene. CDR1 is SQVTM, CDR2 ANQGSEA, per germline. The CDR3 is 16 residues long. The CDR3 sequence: CSVDAGTGVRGETQYF. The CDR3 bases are TGCAGCGTTGATGCCGGGACAGGAGTCCGGGGAGAGACCCAGTACTTC.

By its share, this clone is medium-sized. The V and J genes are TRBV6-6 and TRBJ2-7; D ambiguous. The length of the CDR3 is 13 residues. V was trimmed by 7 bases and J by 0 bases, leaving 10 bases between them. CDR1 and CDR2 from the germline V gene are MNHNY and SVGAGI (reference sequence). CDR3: CASTPTGSYEQYF. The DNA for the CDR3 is TGTGCCAGCACCCCCACTGGCTCCTACGAGCAGTACTTC.

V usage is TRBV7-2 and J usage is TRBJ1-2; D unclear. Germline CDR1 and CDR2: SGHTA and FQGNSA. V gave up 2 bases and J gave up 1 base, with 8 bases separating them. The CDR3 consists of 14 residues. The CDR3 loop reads CASSLSPNNYGYTF. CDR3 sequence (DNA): TGTGCCAGCAGCTTATCCCCTAATAACTATGGCTACACCTTC. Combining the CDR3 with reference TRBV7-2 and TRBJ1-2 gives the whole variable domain GAGVSQSPSNKVTEKGKDVELRCDPISGHTALYWYRQSLGQGLEFLIYFQGNSAPDKSGLPSDRFSAERTGGSVSTLTIQRTQQEDSAVYLCASSLSPNNYGYTFGSGTRLTVV.

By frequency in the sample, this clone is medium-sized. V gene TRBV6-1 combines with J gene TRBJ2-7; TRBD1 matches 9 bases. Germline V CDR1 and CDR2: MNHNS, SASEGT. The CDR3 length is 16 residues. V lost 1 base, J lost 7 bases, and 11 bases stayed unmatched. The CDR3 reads CASSEGGGTGWWEQYF. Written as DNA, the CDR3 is TGTGCCAGCAGTGAAGGAGGAGGGACAGGGTGGTGGGAGCAGTACTTC.

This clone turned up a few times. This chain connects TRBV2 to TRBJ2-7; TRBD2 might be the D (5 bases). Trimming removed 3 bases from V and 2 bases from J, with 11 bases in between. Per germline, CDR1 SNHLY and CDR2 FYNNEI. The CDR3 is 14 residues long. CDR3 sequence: CASSDRTGTYEQYF. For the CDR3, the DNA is TGTGCCAGCAGTGATCGGACGGGAACCTACGAGCAGTACTTC.

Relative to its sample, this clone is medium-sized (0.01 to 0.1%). The CDR3 bases are TGTGCCAGCAGCTTTGGGGGGCCCACAGATACGCAGTATTTT. This gives the protein CASSFGGPTDTQYF. This chain joins TRBV7-7 and TRBJ2-3; the D gene could be TRBD1 or TRBD2 (6 bases each). The length of the CDR3 is 14 residues. V lost 3 bases to trimming and J lost 2 bases, with 9 bases between them. The germline CDR1 and CDR2 sequences are SSHAT and FNYEAQ (reference sequence).

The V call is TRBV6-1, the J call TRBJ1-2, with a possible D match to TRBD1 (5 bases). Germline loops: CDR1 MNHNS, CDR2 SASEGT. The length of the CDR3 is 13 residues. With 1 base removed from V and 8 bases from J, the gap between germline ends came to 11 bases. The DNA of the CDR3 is TGTGCCAGCAGTGAAGTCGCCGGGGGGGGCTACACCTTC. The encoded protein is CASSEVAGGGYTF.

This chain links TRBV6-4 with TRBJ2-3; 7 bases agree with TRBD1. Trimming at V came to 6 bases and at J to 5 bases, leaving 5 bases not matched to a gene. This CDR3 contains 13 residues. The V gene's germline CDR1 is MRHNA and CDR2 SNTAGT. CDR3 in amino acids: CASSKTGEDTQYF. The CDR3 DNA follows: TGTGCCAGCAGCAAAACAGGGGAAGATACGCAGTATTTT.

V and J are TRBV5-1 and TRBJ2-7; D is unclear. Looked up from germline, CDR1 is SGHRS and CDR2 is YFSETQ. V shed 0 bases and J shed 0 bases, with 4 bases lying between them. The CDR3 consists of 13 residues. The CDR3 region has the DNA TGCGCCAGCAGCTTGGCGGGCTCCTACGAGCAGTACTTC. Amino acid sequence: CASSLAGSYEQYF. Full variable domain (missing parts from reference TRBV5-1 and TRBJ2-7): KAGVTQTPRYLIKTRGQQVTLSCSPISGHRSVSWYQQTPGQGLQFLFEYFSETQRNKGNFPGRFSGRQFSNSRSEMNVSTLELGDSALYLCASSLAGSYEQYFGPGTRLTVT.